One sample yielded the 24 T cell receptor beta chains listed below, sequenced in a study of cytomegalovirus exposure and HLA in healthy donors. Researchers ran the PCR with 60 Vbeta and 13 Jbeta primers. Sequencing used immunoSEQ multiplex PCR; TCRdb keeps in-frame clones, though not all of them. The table records approximately 72,000 clones, 50% to 80% of them present only once. Sequencing used PBMCs. These receptors were obtained from a man aged 40-50 years in good health and CMV-seropositive.

The chain employs TRBV7-2 and TRBJ2-5; 9 nucleotides agree with TRBD2. The CDR3 covers 14 residues. Germline CDR1 reads SGHTA; CDR2 reads FQGNSA. V lost 5 bases and J lost 7; bases outside the gene matches: 8. The CDR3 protein is CASSPSSGVGTQYF. The CDR3 nucleotides read TGTGCCAGCAGCCCCTCTAGCGGGGTAGGGACCCAGTACTTC.

V usage is TRBV6-4 and J usage is TRBJ2-6, with D perhaps matching TRBD1 (5 bases). The CDR3 extends over 15 amino acids. V was shortened by 6 bases and J by 0 bases, with 9 bases between the two germline ends. Germline CDR1 and CDR2: MRHNA and SNTAGT. The CDR3 DNA sequence: TGTGCCAGCAGCCGAGACAGCTCTGGGGCCAACGTCCTGACTTTC. It codes for CASSRDSSGANVLTF.

This clone was seen more than once but under ten times. The gene calls are TRBV7-9 and TRBJ1-4; 10 bases are a match to TRBD1. The CDR3 spans 16 residues. Germline assignment: CDR1 SEHNR and CDR2 FQNEAQ (reference sequence). J gave up 4 bases and V 5 bases, and 7 bases lay outside the gene matches. CDR3 sequence: CASSLGTGEFNEKLFF. CDR3 nucleotide sequence: TGTGCCAGCAGCCTGGGGACAGGGGAATTTAATGAAAAACTGTTTTTT.

The J gene is TRBJ2-1, the V gene TRBV5-6; 7 positions match TRBD1. The V and J ends lost 2 bases and 7 bases, in that order; junction bases with no gene match: 6. The CDR3 covers 14 residues. The V gene's germline CDR1 is SGHDT and CDR2 YYEEEE. The CDR3 loop is CASSFRQGSNEQFF. The CDR3 bases are TGTGCCAGCAGCTTTCGACAGGGTTCGAATGAGCAGTTCTTC. Supplemented by reference TRBV5-6 and TRBJ2-1, the full variable domain reads DAGVTQSPTHLIKTRGQQVTLRCSPKSGHDTVSWYQQALGQGPQFIFQYYEEEERQRGNFPDRFSGHQFPNYSSELNVNALLLGDSALYLCASSFRQGSNEQFFGPGTRLTVL.

The chain combines TRBV6-5 with TRBJ1-5; D is undetermined. V was clipped by 7 bases and J by 3 bases, with 10 bases between them. The CDR3 covers 13 residues. In germline, CDR1 is MNHEY, CDR2 SVGAGI. The CDR3 sequence: CASKKRNNQPQHF. DNA of the CDR3: TGTGCCAGCAAAAAGAGAAACAATCAGCCCCAGCATTTT.

The rearrangement uses TRBV5-4 and TRBJ2-1; 10 bases line up with TRBD2. With V trimmed by 4 bases and J by 7 bases, 8 bases remained unmatched. The CDR3 runs to 15 residues. Per germline, CDR1 SGHNT and CDR2 YYREEE (reference sequence). The CDR3 protein is CASSSLTSGVNEQFF. The DNA for the CDR3 is TGTGCCAGCAGCAGCCTCACTAGCGGGGTAAATGAGCAGTTCTTC.

The V gene is TRBV7-2, the J gene TRBJ2-2; D is undetermined. V shed 1 base and J shed 3 bases, with 6 bases lying between them. Germline V gives CDR1 SGHTA, CDR2 FQGNSA. The CDR3 extends over 14 amino acids. The CDR3 here is CASSLDRYTGELFF. CDR3 DNA sequence: TGTGCCAGCAGCTTAGATCGGTACACCGGGGAGCTGTTTTTT.

This rearrangement joins TRBV5-1 to TRBJ1-2; the D gene is possibly TRBD1 (6 bases). CDR1 is SGHRS, CDR2 YFSETQ, per germline. With 0 bases removed from V and 6 bases from J, the gap between germline ends came to 15 bases. The CDR3 is 15 amino acids. This chain's CDR3 is CASSLDSQGLDGYTF. CDR3 sequence (DNA): TGCGCCAGCAGCTTGGACTCACAGGGCTTAGATGGCTACACCTTC.

V and J are TRBV7-2 and TRBJ1-4; 7 bases agree with TRBD1. The CDR3 has 15 amino acids. Unmatched junction bases numbered 10, after V lost 5 bases and J lost 7 bases. CDR1 and CDR2 (germline): SGHTA, FQGNSA. In nucleotides, the CDR3 is TGTGCCAGCAGCACCAACAGGGGCGGCCTTGAAAAACTGTTTTTT. It is translated as CASSTNRGGLEKLFF.

The chain couples TRBV2 to TRBJ2-2; 9 bases align to TRBD1. The CDR3 totals 16 residues. Germline CDR1 reads SNHLY; CDR2 reads FYNNEI. V gave up 6 bases and J gave up 2 bases; unmatched junction bases: 7. This CDR3 is CASRGQDRGNTGELFF. The DNA of the CDR3 is TGTGCCAGCAGAGGTCAGGACAGGGGAAACACCGGGGAGCTGTTTTTT.

The V gene is TRBV27, the J gene TRBJ1-4; a weak D match, TRBD1 (5 bases). Trimming pared 2 bases from V and 8 bases from J, leaving 12 bases between. This CDR3 is 14 amino acids long. The germline V gene encodes CDR1 MNHEY and CDR2 SMNVEV (reference sequence). The CDR3 protein is CASSLMQGTEKLFF. DNA of the CDR3: TGTGCCAGCAGTTTAATGCAGGGTACGGAAAAACTGTTTTTT.

This clone appeared once. The chain couples TRBV25-1 to TRBJ1-6; perhaps TRBD1 as D (6 bases). Germline loops: CDR1 MGHDK, CDR2 SYGVNS. This CDR3 comprises 15 residues. The V and J ends lost 5 bases and 7 bases respectively, with 15 bases between them. The CDR3 here is CASSPNRAGNSPLHF. CDR3 nucleotide sequence: TGTGCCAGCAGTCCAAACAGGGCCGGGAATTCACCCCTCCACTTT.

This clone is a singleton in its sample. J is TRBJ2-3 and V is TRBV6-1, with 7 bases fitting TRBD2. The V segment lost 4 bases and the J segment 2 bases; nucleotides outside the gene matches: 6. The CDR3 sequence is 15 residues long. Germline CDR1 and CDR2: MNHNS and SASEGT. The CDR3 protein is CASSAFGGITDTQYF. CDR3 sequence (DNA): TGTGCCAGCAGTGCATTCGGGGGGATCACAGATACGCAGTATTTT.

This clone was counted between two and nine times. The V call is TRBV30, the J call TRBJ1-1; 8 nucleotides line up with TRBD1. CDR1 and CDR2 from the germline V gene are GTSNPN and SVGIG (reference sequence). This CDR3 spans 16 amino acids. V trimming: 0 bases; J trimming: 5 bases; junction bases outside the gene matches: 11. CDR3 residues: CAWSVRTGNIGTEAFF. As DNA, the CDR3 is TGTGCCTGGAGTGTACGGACAGGGAATATTGGGACTGAAGCTTTCTTT.

This chain uses TRBV7-2 with TRBJ2-5, with no clear D. This CDR3 region has 15 residues. Germline V gene sequence: CDR1 SGHTA, CDR2 FQGNSA. Deletions cut 2 bases from V and 4 bases from J, with 14 bases between. The CDR3 DNA sequence: TGTGCCAGCAGCTTAAACACCGTGATTTTAGAGACCCAGTACTTC. Amino acid sequence: CASSLNTVILETQYF.

The genes are TRBV7-9 and TRBJ1-4; 7 bases line up with TRBD1. The germline V gene encodes CDR1 SEHNR and CDR2 FQNEAQ (reference sequence). V was clipped by 3 bases and J by 7 bases; unmatched bases: 2. The CDR3 consists of 13 residues. CDR3 sequence reads: CASSFRTGEKLFF. For the CDR3, the DNA is TGTGCCAGCAGCTTCAGGACAGGTGAAAAACTGTTTTTT.

A note on this clone: The germline gene is not matched at one end of the junction; a read error may be the cause. The chain combines TRBV10-3 with TRBJ2-3; D gene ambiguous. CDR1 ENHRY and CDR2 SYGVKD come from the germline V gene. The CDR3 is 13 residues long. Written as DNA, the CDR3 is TGTGCGATCAGTGCGTCTTCTCGCGGTACGCAGTATTTT. This codes for CAISASSRGTQYF.

This clone was recorded only once. The chain combines TRBV27 with TRBJ1-1; a possible D gene is TRBD1 (6 bases). The CDR3 loop spans 14 amino acids. The V and J ends lost 3 bases and 5 bases respectively, with 13 bases between them. Per germline, CDR1 MNHEY and CDR2 SMNVEV (reference sequence). As DNA, the CDR3 is TGTGCCAGCAGTTTGGATTGGACAGCAACTGAAGCTTTCTTT. Protein product: CASSLDWTATEAFF.

This clone was seen a handful of times. The chain combines TRBV5-4 with TRBJ2-2; maybe TRBD1 (7 bases). The V and J ends lost 6 bases and 4 bases respectively, with 16 bases between them. This CDR3 is built from 15 residues. Germline V CDR1 and CDR2: SGHNT, YYREEE (reference sequence). The CDR3 loop is CASNPGGLRTGELFF. In DNA, the CDR3 is TGTGCCAGCAACCCAGGGGGGTTACGCACCGGGGAGCTGTTTTTT.

This clone came up once. V gene TRBV30 combines with J gene TRBJ1-2; no definite D call. Per the germline V gene, CDR1 is GTSNPN and CDR2 is SVGIG (reference sequence). The ends were cut back, 4 bases at V and 7 bases at J, with 10 bases in the middle. This CDR3 comprises 11 residues. The CDR3 spells CAWIRGVGYTF. CDR3 sequence (DNA): TGTGCCTGGATACGCGGTGTTGGCTACACCTTC.

The chain uses TRBV7-6 and TRBJ2-5, with no clear D. The CDR3 spans 13 residues. Germline V lookup: CDR1 SGHVS, CDR2 FNYEAQ. V lost 2 bases, J lost 2 bases, and 6 bases lay in between. CDR3 sequence: CASSLNFQETQYF. CDR3 nucleotide sequence: TGTGCCAGCAGCTTAAACTTTCAAGAGACCCAGTACTTC.

The rearrangement joins TRBV10-3 to TRBJ2-3, with TRBD2 matching over 13 bases. V shed 10 bases and J 11 bases; nucleotides not matched to a gene: 9. CDR3 size: 13 residues. Germline V gene sequence: CDR1 ENHRY, CDR2 SYGVKD. The CDR3 coding sequence is TGTGCCACCGAAACTAGCGGGGGGGCTTTGCAGTATTTT. The encoded protein is CATETSGGALQYF.

The CDR3 nucleotides read TGCGCCAGCAGCCAAGAGGCAGAATCCTACGAGCAGTACTTC. Translating it yields CASSQEAESYEQYF. V is TRBV4-1 and J is TRBJ2-7; D ambiguous. The CDR3 runs to 14 residues. Germline CDR1 and CDR2: MGHRA and YSYEKL. The V gene lost 0 bases and the J gene lost 1 base, with 7 bases spanning the gap.

V gene TRBV28 combines with J gene TRBJ1-2; 9 bases match TRBD1. CDR1 is MDHEN, CDR2 SYDVKM, per germline. V dropped 4 bases and J dropped 8; count of bases not matched to a gene: 5. The CDR3 sequence is 13 residues long. CDR3 sequence reads: CASSSGTGSGYTF. CDR3 DNA sequence: TGTGCCAGCAGTTCCGGGACAGGGAGCGGCTACACCTTC.